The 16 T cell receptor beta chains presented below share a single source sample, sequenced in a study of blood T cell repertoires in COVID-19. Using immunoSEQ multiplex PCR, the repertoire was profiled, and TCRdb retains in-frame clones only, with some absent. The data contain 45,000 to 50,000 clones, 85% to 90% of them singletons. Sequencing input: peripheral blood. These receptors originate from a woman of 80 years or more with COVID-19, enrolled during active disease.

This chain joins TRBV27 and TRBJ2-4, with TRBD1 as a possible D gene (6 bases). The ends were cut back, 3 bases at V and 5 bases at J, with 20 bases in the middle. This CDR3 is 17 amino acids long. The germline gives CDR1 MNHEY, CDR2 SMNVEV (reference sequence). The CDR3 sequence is CASSLFGHTGTENIQYF. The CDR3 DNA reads TGTGCCAGCAGTTTGTTCGGGCATACAGGGACCGAAAACATTCAGTACTTC.

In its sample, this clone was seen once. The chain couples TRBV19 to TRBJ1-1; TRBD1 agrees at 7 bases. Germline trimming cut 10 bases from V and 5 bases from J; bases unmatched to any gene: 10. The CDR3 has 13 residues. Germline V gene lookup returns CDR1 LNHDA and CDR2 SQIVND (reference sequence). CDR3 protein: CATMTGRITEAFF. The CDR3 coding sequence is TGTGCCACTATGACAGGGAGGATTACTGAAGCTTTCTTT.

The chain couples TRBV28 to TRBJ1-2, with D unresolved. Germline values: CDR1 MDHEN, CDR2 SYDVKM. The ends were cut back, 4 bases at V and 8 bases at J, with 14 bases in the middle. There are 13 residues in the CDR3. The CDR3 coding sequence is TGTGCCAGCAGTTCATCCCTCCGAGGGGGCTACACCTTC. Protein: CASSSSLRGGYTF.

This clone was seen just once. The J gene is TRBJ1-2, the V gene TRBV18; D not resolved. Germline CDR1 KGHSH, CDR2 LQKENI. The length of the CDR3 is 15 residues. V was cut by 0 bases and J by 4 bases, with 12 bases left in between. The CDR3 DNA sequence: TGTGCCAGCTCACCACCGACGGGGTGGAGCTATGGCTACACCTTC. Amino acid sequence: CASSPPTGWSYGYTF.

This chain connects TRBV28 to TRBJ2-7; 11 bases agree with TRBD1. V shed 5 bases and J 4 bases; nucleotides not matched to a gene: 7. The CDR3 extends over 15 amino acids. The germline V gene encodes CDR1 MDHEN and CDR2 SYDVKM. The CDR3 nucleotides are TGTGCCAGCAGTACCCCCGGGACAGGGGGTTACGAGCAGTACTTC. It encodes CASSTPGTGGYEQYF.

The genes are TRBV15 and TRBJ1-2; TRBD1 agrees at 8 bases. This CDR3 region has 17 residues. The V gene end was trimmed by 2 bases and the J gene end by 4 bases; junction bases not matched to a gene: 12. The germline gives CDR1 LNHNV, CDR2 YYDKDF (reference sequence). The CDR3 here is CATSRHQDRVNPYGYTF. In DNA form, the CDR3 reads TGTGCCACCAGCAGACACCAGGACAGGGTTAACCCCTATGGCTACACCTTC.

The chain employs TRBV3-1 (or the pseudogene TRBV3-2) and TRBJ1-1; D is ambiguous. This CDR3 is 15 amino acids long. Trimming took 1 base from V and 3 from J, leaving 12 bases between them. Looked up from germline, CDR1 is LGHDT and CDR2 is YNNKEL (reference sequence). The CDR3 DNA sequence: TGTGCCAGCAGCCAAGGGCGGTTAGAAGACACTGAAGCTTTCTTT. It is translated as CASSQGRLEDTEAFF.

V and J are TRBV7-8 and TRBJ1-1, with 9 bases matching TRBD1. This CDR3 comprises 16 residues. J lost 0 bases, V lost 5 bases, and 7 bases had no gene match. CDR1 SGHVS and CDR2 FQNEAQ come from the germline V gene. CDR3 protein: CASSPVQGAVNTEAFF. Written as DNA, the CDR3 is TGTGCCAGCAGCCCCGTACAGGGGGCCGTGAACACTGAAGCTTTCTTT.

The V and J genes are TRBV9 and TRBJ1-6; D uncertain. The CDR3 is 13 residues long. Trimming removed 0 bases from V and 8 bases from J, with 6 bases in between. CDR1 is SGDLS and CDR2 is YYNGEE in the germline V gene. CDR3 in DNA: TGTGCCAGCAGCGTAGCGCGGGATTCACCCCTCCACTTT. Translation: CASSVARDSPLHF. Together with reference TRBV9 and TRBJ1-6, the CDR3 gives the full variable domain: DSGVTQTPKHLITATGQRVTLRCSPRSGDLSVYWYQQSLDQGLQFLIQYYNGEERAKGNILERFSAQQFPDLHSELNLSSLELGDSALYFCASSVARDSPLHFGNGTRLTVT.

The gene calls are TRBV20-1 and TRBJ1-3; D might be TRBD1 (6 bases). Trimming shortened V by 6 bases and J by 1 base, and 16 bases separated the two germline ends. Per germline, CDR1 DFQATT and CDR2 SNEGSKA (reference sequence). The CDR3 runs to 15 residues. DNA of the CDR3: TGCAGTGCCAGTCGGACAGCAAGGTCTGGAAACACCATATATTTT. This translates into CSASRTARSGNTIYF.

Written as DNA, the CDR3 is TGTGCCATCAGTGAGGGGGTTGGGACTCCTTTAGAGCAGTACTTC. Translation gives CAISEGVGTPLEQYF. The chain uses TRBV10-3 and TRBJ2-7; possible D gene TRBD2, 6 bases. Trimming shortened V by 2 bases and J by 7 bases, and 18 bases separated the two germline ends. This CDR3 is built from 15 residues. The germline V gene encodes CDR1 ENHRY and CDR2 SYGVKD.

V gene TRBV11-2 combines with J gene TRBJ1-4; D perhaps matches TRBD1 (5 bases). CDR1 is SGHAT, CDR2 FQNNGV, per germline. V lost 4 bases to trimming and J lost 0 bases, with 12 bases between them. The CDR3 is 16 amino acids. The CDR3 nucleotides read TGTGCCAGCAGCTCCTACGGCAGGGCAACTAATGAAAAACTGTTTTTT. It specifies CASSSYGRATNEKLFF.

The CDR3: CASSLSGGFSPLHF. CDR3 DNA: TGTGCCAGCAGTTTATCAGGGGGCTTTTCACCCCTCCACTTT. The J gene is TRBJ1-6, the V gene TRBV28; 8 positions agree with TRBD1. This CDR3 region has 14 residues. CDR1 and CDR2 (germline): MDHEN, SYDVKM. J was trimmed by 9 bases and V by 1 base; bases with no gene match: 2.

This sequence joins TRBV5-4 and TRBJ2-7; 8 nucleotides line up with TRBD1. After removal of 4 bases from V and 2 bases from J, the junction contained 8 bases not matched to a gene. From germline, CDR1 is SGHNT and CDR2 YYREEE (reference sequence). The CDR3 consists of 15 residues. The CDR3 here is CASSAGQGNPYEQYF. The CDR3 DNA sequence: TGTGCCAGCAGCGCCGGACAGGGCAACCCCTACGAGCAGTACTTC.

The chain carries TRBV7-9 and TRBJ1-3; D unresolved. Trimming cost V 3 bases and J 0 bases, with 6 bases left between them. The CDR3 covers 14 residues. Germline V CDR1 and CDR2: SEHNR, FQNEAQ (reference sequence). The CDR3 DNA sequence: TGTGCCAGCAGCTTTCAGTTCTCTGGAAACACCATATATTTT. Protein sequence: CASSFQFSGNTIYF.

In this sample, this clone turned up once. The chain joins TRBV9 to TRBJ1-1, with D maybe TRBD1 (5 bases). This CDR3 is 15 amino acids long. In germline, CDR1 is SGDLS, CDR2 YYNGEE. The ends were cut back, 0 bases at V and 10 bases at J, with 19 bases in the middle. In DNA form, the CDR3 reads TGTGCCAGCAGCGTAGATCCGTTAGGGGACTCTGGAGCTTTCTTT. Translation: CASSVDPLGDSGAFF.